Presented here are 28 T cell receptor beta chains from one specimen sequenced in a study of T cell responses to AZD1222 COVID-19 vaccine. Assay: immunoSEQ multiplex PCR; the TCRdb copy retains only in-frame clones and omits some. The top ten clones hold roughly 8% of a sample with some 120,000 clones, roughly nine tenths of them seen once. Material: peripheral blood, obtained on day 0 of AZD1222 vaccination. The receptors shown here come from an adult in good health.

The chain carries TRBV19 and TRBJ1-1, with a weak D call TRBD1 (6 bases). The CDR3 spans 18 residues. Germline loops: CDR1 LNHDA, CDR2 SQIVND (reference sequence). V was cut by 4 bases and J by 3 bases, with 24 bases left in between. The CDR3, as DNA: TGTGCCAGTAGTACCCCTAGGGGGGGGGCTTTAGTGTACACTGAAGCTTTCTTT. It encodes CASSTPRGGALVYTEAFF.

This CDR3 reads CASRTGYTGELFF. The CDR3 DNA is TGTGCCAGCAGAACGGGATACACCGGGGAGCTGTTTTTT. The rearrangement uses TRBV3-1 (or the pseudogene TRBV3-2) and TRBJ2-2, with D possibly TRBD2 on 5 matching bases. This CDR3 is built from 13 residues. The V end was cut by 6 bases, the J end by 3 bases, with 8 bases between. Germline assignment: CDR1 LGHDT and CDR2 YNNKEL (reference sequence).

This clone has a handful of counts. J is TRBJ2-7 and V is TRBV27, with unresolved D. V was shortened by 10 bases and J by 6 bases, with 10 bases between the two germline ends. The CDR3 totals 10 residues. Germline values: CDR1 MNHEY, CDR2 SMNVEV (reference sequence). The CDR3, as DNA: TGTGCCAACCAACTGGGCGAGCAGTACTTC. Its translation: CANQLGEQYF.

The chain employs TRBV9 and TRBJ2-7; D is possibly TRBD1 (5 bases). Trimming pared 4 bases from V and 5 bases from J, leaving 13 bases between. CDR3 length equals 13 residues. CDR1 and CDR2 (germline): SGDLS, YYNGEE. The CDR3 DNA follows: TGTGCCAGCAGCCCTTGGCTGGGGCACGAGCAGTACTTC. It specifies CASSPWLGHEQYF.

In its sample, this clone was seen once. The chain combines TRBV6-1 with TRBJ2-3; TRBD1 is a possible D gene (5 bases). The CDR3 spans 16 residues. The V end lost 2 bases, the J end lost 3 bases, and 15 bases lay between the germline ends. Germline loops: CDR1 MNHNS, CDR2 SASEGT. The CDR3 coding sequence is TGTGCCAGCAGTGAATTTAGTACAGGATTTACAGATACGCAGTATTTT. Its translation: CASSEFSTGFTDTQYF.

The chain couples TRBV6-5 to TRBJ2-7; 9 nucleotides align to TRBD2. CDR1 MNHEY and CDR2 SVGAGI come from the germline V gene. J lost 1 base, V lost 5 bases, and 6 bases had no gene match. This CDR3 region has 15 residues. CDR3 in DNA: TGTGCCAGCAGTAGGCGACTAGCGGAGTCCTACGAGCAGTACTTC. This translates into CASSRRLAESYEQYF.

This chain uses TRBV27 with TRBJ1-2, with a possible D match to TRBD1 (5 bases). Germline V gene data show CDR1 as MNHEY and CDR2 as SMNVEV (reference sequence). CDR3 size: 16 residues. The germline V and J ends were trimmed by 6 bases and 4 bases, with 21 bases remaining between them. The CDR3 spells CASSPLTTEDIYGYTF. The CDR3, as DNA: TGTGCCAGCAGCCCTCTAACGACAGAAGACATCTATGGCTACACCTTC.

J is TRBJ2-2 and V is TRBV11-2; D call uncertain. Germline V CDR1 and CDR2: SGHAT, FQNNGV. The CDR3 contains 15 residues. V was clipped by 2 bases and J by 3 bases, with 10 bases between them. The DNA of the CDR3 is TGTGCCAGCAGCTTAAACCGGGCCCACACCGGGGAGCTGTTTTTT. Translating gives CASSLNRAHTGELFF.

J is TRBJ2-7 and V is TRBV4-2, with D possibly matching TRBD1 (6 bases). The CDR3 totals 14 residues. Germline CDR1 reads LGHNA; CDR2 reads YNFKEQ. V lost 4 bases and J 7 bases, leaving 17 bases between the germline ends. CDR3 protein: CASSPQPGVGEQYF. The CDR3 nucleotides read TGTGCCAGCAGCCCACAACCAGGGGTAGGTGAGCAGTACTTC.

There are a few counts of this clone. The chain is built from TRBV28 and TRBJ1-3, with D unresolved. CDR1 and CDR2 (germline): MDHEN, SYDVKM. V lost 6 bases and J lost 0, with 15 bases in between. The CDR3 totals 16 residues. Here the CDR3 DNA reads TGTGCCAGCAGCTCGGCGGGCGGCAACTCTGGAAACACCATATATTTT. This sequence encodes CASSSAGGNSGNTIYF.

The gene calls are TRBV24-1 and TRBJ2-3; D ambiguous. Trimming took 7 bases from V and 2 from J, leaving 9 bases between them. The CDR3 is 13 amino acids. The germline V gene encodes CDR1 KGHDR and CDR2 SFDVKD. The CDR3 DNA follows: TGTGCCACCAGGGGCTTTTCCACAGATACGCAGTATTTT. This encodes CATRGFSTDTQYF.

With regard to this clone: Other nucleotide sequences from this sample produce the same CDR3. The chain joins TRBV6-5 to TRBJ1-5; 9 bases map to TRBD1. Germline values: CDR1 MNHEY, CDR2 SVGAGI. The CDR3 has 14 amino acids. Unmatched junction bases numbered 5, after V lost 8 bases and J lost 3 bases. CDR3 sequence (DNA): TGTGCCAGCTCCGGGACAGGGTACAATCAGCCCCAGCATTTT. Translation: CASSGTGYNQPQHF.

This chain links TRBV28 with TRBJ1-2; 11 bases fit TRBD1. Per the germline V gene, CDR1 is MDHEN and CDR2 is SYDVKM. The CDR3 has 14 residues. The trim removed 5 bases at V and 8 bases at J, leaving 7 bases unmatched. The CDR3 DNA reads TGTGCCAGCAGTCCCGGGACAGGGGGTGTCGGCTACACCTTC. It is translated as CASSPGTGGVGYTF.

This rearrangement joins TRBV19 to TRBJ1-1, with D perhaps matching TRBD1 (5 bases). This CDR3 region has 14 residues. In germline, CDR1 is LNHDA, CDR2 SQIVND (reference sequence). V was trimmed by 6 bases and J by 3 bases, leaving 14 bases between them. Written as DNA, the CDR3 is TGTGCCAGTAGCCTGGGGCAGGCTTACACTGAAGCTTTCTTT. Residues: CASSLGQAYTEAFF.

The rearrangement uses TRBV18 and TRBJ2-7, with D tentatively TRBD2 (6 bases). Germline V gene lookup returns CDR1 KGHSH and CDR2 LQKENI. The CDR3 is made up of 13 amino acids. The ends were cut back, 3 bases at V and 5 bases at J, with 11 bases in the middle. The CDR3 DNA reads as TGTGCCAGCTCACCCGGAGGGGACGACGAGCAGTACTTC. Amino acid sequence: CASSPGGDDEQYF.

The rearrangement joins TRBV5-1 to TRBJ1-1; a possible D gene is TRBD1 (5 bases). CDR3 length: 15 residues. Germline V lookup: CDR1 SGHRS, CDR2 YFSETQ. V was pared by 4 bases and J by 1 base, with 14 bases between. The CDR3 region has the DNA TGCGCCAGCAGCCAGAGACAGTCCCGGAACACTGAAGCTTTCTTT. This gives the protein CASSQRQSRNTEAFF. Based on the CDR3 plus reference TRBV5-1 and TRBJ1-1, the full variable domain is KAGVTQTPRYLIKTRGQQVTLSCSPISGHRSVSWYQQTPGQGLQFLFEYFSETQRNKGNFPGRFSGRQFSNSRSEMNVSTLELGDSALYLCASSQRQSRNTEAFFGQGTRLTVV.

The chain recombines TRBV28 with TRBJ2-3, with TRBD2 matching 7 bases. Germline trimming cut 5 bases from V and 4 bases from J; bases unmatched to any gene: 15. From germline, CDR1 is MDHEN and CDR2 SYDVKM. The CDR3 consists of 17 residues. The CDR3 is CASSLAGRPATADTQYF. The CDR3 bases are TGTGCCAGCAGTCTCGCCGGGAGGCCCGCGACGGCAGATACGCAGTATTTT.

This chain joins TRBV18 and TRBJ1-5; D is unresolved. CDR3 length: 14 residues. Trimming took 3 bases from V and 6 from J, leaving 12 bases between them. Germline assignment: CDR1 KGHSH and CDR2 LQKENI. The CDR3, as DNA: TGTGCCAGCTCACCGCTTGGCCGGAGTCAGCCCCAGCATTTT. As protein: CASSPLGRSQPQHF.

The rearrangement uses TRBV19 and TRBJ1-2, with D tentatively TRBD1 (5 bases). Per the germline V gene, CDR1 is LNHDA and CDR2 is SQIVND (reference sequence). This CDR3 spans 15 amino acids. With 3 bases removed from V and 2 bases from J, the gap between germline ends came to 13 bases. CDR3 bases: TGTGCCAGTAGTATTGTAGGGACCGAGAACTATGGCTACACCTTC. Protein sequence: CASSIVGTENYGYTF.

The V and J genes are TRBV11-2 and TRBJ2-7; tentatively, D is TRBD2 (6 bases). The CDR3 covers 16 residues. Looked up from germline, CDR1 is SGHAT and CDR2 is FQNNGV. The V gene lost 5 bases and the J gene lost 3 bases, with 20 bases spanning the gap. The CDR3 DNA follows: TGTGCCAGCAGCCAAGCAGGAAGCGGGCCCCTCTACGAGCAGTACTTC. It is translated as CASSQAGSGPLYEQYF. The full variable domain, rest sourced from reference TRBV11-2 and TRBJ2-7, is EAGVAQSPRYKIIEKRQSVAFWCNPISGHATLYWYQQILGQGPKLLIQFQNNGVVDDSQLPKDRFSAERLKGVDSTLKIQPAKLEDSAVYLCASSQAGSGPLYEQYFGPGTRLTVT.

The chain carries TRBV2 and TRBJ2-4; D gene unclear. Germline loops: CDR1 SNHLY, CDR2 FYNNEI. This CDR3 is 14 amino acids long. V gave up 3 bases and J gave up 0 bases, with 6 bases separating them. CDR3 in amino acids: CASSDDLAKNIQYF. DNA of the CDR3: TGTGCCAGCAGTGACGATCTAGCCAAAAACATTCAGTACTTC. The entire variable domain, with the rest obtained from reference TRBV2 and TRBJ2-4, is as follows: EPEVTQTPSHQVTQMGQEVILRCVPISNHLYFYWYRQILGQKVEFLVSFYNNEISEKSEIFDDQFSVERPDGSNFTLKIRSTKLEDSAMYFCASSDDLAKNIQYFGAGTRLSVL.

By share, this clone ranks as medium-sized (0.01 to 0.1%). The chain carries TRBV19 and TRBJ1-5; 7 positions agree with TRBD1. V trimming: 5 bases; J trimming: 2 bases; junction bases outside the gene matches: 3. CDR3 length: 14 amino acids. CDR1 is LNHDA and CDR2 is SQIVND in the germline V gene (reference sequence). The CDR3 nucleotides read TGTGCCAGTAGTTACAGGGGTGGCAATCAGCCCCAGCATTTT. This codes for CASSYRGGNQPQHF.

This chain joins TRBV6-5 and TRBJ1-1; maybe TRBD1 (5 bases). V was pared by 2 bases and J by 3 bases, with 10 bases between. Germline V lookup: CDR1 MNHEY, CDR2 SVGAGI. CDR3 size: 14 residues. This CDR3 reads CASSYGGGDTEAFF. The CDR3 DNA is TGTGCCAGCAGTTACGGGGGAGGGGACACTGAAGCTTTCTTT.

This clone was seen more than once but under ten times. J is TRBJ2-7 and V is TRBV3-1 (or the pseudogene TRBV3-2), with TRBD2 identical over 7 bases. Germline lookup yields CDR1 LGHDT and CDR2 YNNKEL (reference sequence). J was trimmed by 6 bases and V by 4 bases; bases with no gene match: 9. The length of the CDR3 is 14 residues. CDR3 sequence reads: CASSLNWGGGEQYF. The CDR3 DNA reads TGTGCCAGCAGCCTAAACTGGGGGGGAGGCGAGCAGTACTTC.

The gene calls are TRBV7-9 and TRBJ2-1; no reliable D call. Trimming removed 1 base at V and 7 bases at J, with 17 bases between. Germline-derived CDR1 and CDR2 are SEHNR and FQNEAQ (reference sequence). CDR3 size: 16 residues. The CDR3 loop is CASSLVRVLAVNEQFF. CDR3 bases: TGTGCCAGCAGCTTAGTTCGCGTTTTAGCAGTTAATGAGCAGTTCTTC.

The CDR3: CASWDRGYSQPQHF. CDR3 nucleotide sequence: TGTGCCAGCTGGGACAGGGGGTATAGTCAGCCCCAGCATTTT. This chain joins TRBV28 and TRBJ1-5, with 11 bases that match TRBD1. The junction had 6 bases not matched to a gene; V was cut back by 8 bases and J by 6 bases. The CDR3 extends over 14 amino acids. Germline V gene sequence: CDR1 MDHEN, CDR2 SYDVKM.

V and J are TRBV5-1 and TRBJ1-2; TRBD1 is a possible D gene (6 bases). This CDR3 has 14 residues. The V gene's germline CDR1 is SGHRS and CDR2 YFSETQ. V gave up 2 bases and J gave up 7 bases, with 15 bases separating them. The chain's CDR3 is CASSFGGGESGYTF. As DNA, the CDR3 is TGCGCCAGCAGCTTCGGAGGGGGAGAGAGTGGCTACACCTTC.

The V gene is TRBV7-6, the J gene TRBJ2-2, with TRBD1 matching 9 bases. The V gene end was trimmed by 1 base and the J gene end by 0 bases; junction bases not matched to a gene: 3. Germline CDR1 and CDR2: SGHVS and FNYEAQ. The CDR3 extends over 17 amino acids. CDR3 coding DNA: TGTGCCAGCAGCTTAGGTAGACAGGGGGCGAACACCGGGGAGCTGTTTTTT. Protein: CASSLGRQGANTGELFF. The variable domain in full, completed from reference TRBV7-6 and TRBJ2-2, reads GAGVSQSPRYKVTKRGQDVALRCDPISGHVSLYWYRQALGQGPEFLTYFNYEAQQDKSGLPNDRFSAERPEGSISTLTIQRTEQRDSAMYRCASSLGRQGANTGELFFGEGSRLTVL.